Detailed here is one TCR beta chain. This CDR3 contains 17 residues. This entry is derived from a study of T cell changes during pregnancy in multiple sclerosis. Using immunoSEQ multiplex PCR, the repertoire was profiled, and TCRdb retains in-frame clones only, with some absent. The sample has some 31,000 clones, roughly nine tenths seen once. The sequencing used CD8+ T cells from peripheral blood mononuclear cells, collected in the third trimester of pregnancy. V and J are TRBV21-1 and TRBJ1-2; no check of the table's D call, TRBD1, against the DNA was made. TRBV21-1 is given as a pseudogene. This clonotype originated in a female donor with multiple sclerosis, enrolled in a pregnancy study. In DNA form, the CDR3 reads TGTGCCAGCAGCAAAGGGTTCCTGACATCGCTCAACTATGGCTACACCTTC. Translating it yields CASSKGFLTSLNYGYTF.